A selection of T cell receptor beta chains follows, all from one sample in a study of shared clonotypes between healthy human individuals. The repertoire was sequenced with immunoSEQ multiplex PCR; TCRdb's copy has only in-frame clones and lacks some. Among roughly 570,000 clones listed, 95% to 98% were seen once. Sequenced: naive CD8+ T cells sorted from blood. All receptors derive from a young man in good health. Both conserved end residues are part of each CDR3. A D gene is named only where the DNA matches it firmly. Clone size is shown for a subset of rows, as once, few, many or a class of expanded clone.

J gene,D gene,CDR3 length,clone size,V gene,CDR3 protein,CDR3 DNA
TRBJ2-1,TRBD2,16,.,TRBV7-9,CASSGGTSGGPNEQFF,TGTGCCAGCAGCGGGGGGACTAGCGGGGGCCCCAATGAGCAGTTCTTC
TRBJ2-7,.,16,.,TRBV5-1,CASSPYSGDFTYEQYF,TGCGCCAGCAGCCCCTACTCGGGGGATTTCACCTACGAGCAGTACTTC
TRBJ2-3,.,13,.,TRBV6-5,CASSYSHTDTQYF,TGTGCCAGCAGTTACTCACACACAGATACGCAGTATTTT
TRBJ2-5,.,16,.,TRBV4-3,CASSQEPAGVGETQYF,TGCGCCAGCAGCCAAGAGCCCGCCGGGGTTGGAGAGACCCAGTACTTC
TRBJ2-1,TRBD2,15,.,TRBV2,CANPILAGGFNEQFF,TGTGCCAACCCGATACTAGCGGGAGGGTTCAATGAGCAGTTCTTC
TRBJ1-2,.,15,.,TRBV4-1,CASSQAYSGRGGYTF,TGCGCCAGCAGCCAAGCTTATTCGGGGCGCGGGGGCTACACCTTC
TRBJ2-7,.,15,.,TRBV28,CASSLPRWGAYEQYF,TGTGCCAGCAGTTTACCGCGGTGGGGGGCCTACGAGCAGTACTTC
TRBJ2-7,.,11,.,TRBV10-2,CASTYDYEQYF,TGCGCCAGCACTTACGATTACGAGCAGTACTTC
TRBJ1-1,TRBD1,15,once,TRBV13,CASSRIKDRSTEAFF,TGTGCCAGCAGCCGAATAAAGGACAGGAGCACTGAAGCTTTCTTT
TRBJ1-2,TRBD1,14,.,TRBV5-8,CASRDRGTLGGYTF,TGTGCCAGCAGGGACAGGGGGACTTTGGGCGGCTACACCTTC
TRBJ2-7,.,18,.,TRBV29-1,CSVETGEERQGGLYEQYF,TGCAGCGTTGAAACAGGGGAGGAACGTCAAGGAGGACTCTACGAGCAGTACTTC
TRBJ2-7,TRBD1,15,.,TRBV4-2,CASSPNDRGDYEQYF,TGTGCCAGCAGCCCCAACGACAGGGGGGACTACGAGCAGTACTTC
TRBJ2-5,.,16,.,TRBV7-9,CASSLFSWTIEETQYF,TGTGCCAGCAGCTTATTCTCATGGACAATCGAAGAGACCCAGTACTTC
TRBJ1-5,TRBD1,16,.,TRBV5-4,CASSLTQGGEDQPQHF,TGTGCCAGCAGCTTGACACAGGGGGGGGAAGATCAGCCCCAGCATTTT
TRBJ2-2,.,15,.,TRBV9,CASSSRVLNTGELFF,TGTGCCAGCAGCTCCAGGGTCTTGAACACCGGGGAGCTGTTTTTT
TRBJ2-7,.,11,.,TRBV11-3,CASSASYEQYF,TGTGCCAGCAGCGCCTCCTACGAGCAGTACTTC
TRBJ2-1,.,15,.,TRBV7-8,CASSLERAGNNEQFF,TGTGCCAGCAGCTTAGAACGTGCTGGAAACAATGAGCAGTTCTTC
TRBJ2-5,.,10,.,TRBV7-9,CATRGETQYF,TGTGCCACCAGAGGAGAGACCCAGTACTTC
TRBJ1-1,.,15,.,TRBV4-3,CASSQVTGGYTEAFF,TGCGCCAGCAGCCAAGTGACGGGGGGATACACTGAAGCTTTCTTT
TRBJ1-2,.,11,.,TRBV28,CASSLRDGYTF,TGTGCCAGCAGTTTAAGGGATGGCTACACCTTC
TRBJ1-4,.,13,.,TRBV21-1,CASSKVVGYYLFF,TGTGCCAGCAGCAAAGTCGTCGGGTATTACCTGTTTTTT
TRBJ1-5,TRBD1,14,few,TRBV27,CASSIGQGNQPQHF,TGTGCCAGCAGTATAGGACAGGGTAATCAGCCCCAGCATTTT
TRBJ2-1,TRBD2,15,.,TRBV5-1,CASSLGSGSGNEQFF,TGCGCCAGCAGCTTGGGTAGCGGGAGTGGGAATGAGCAGTTCTTC
TRBJ2-5,.,16,.,TRBV11-2,CASSLRRAGTQETQYF,TGTGCCAGCAGCTTAAGGCGGGCGGGAACCCAAGAGACCCAGTACTTC
TRBJ2-3,.,12,.,TRBV13,CASSSPSDTQYF,TGTGCCAGCAGCTCCCCCTCAGATACGCAGTATTTT
TRBJ2-1,TRBD2,15,.,TRBV30,CAWALTSGRANEQFF,TGTGCCTGGGCACTCACTAGCGGGAGGGCTAATGAGCAGTTCTTC
TRBJ2-7,.,13,.,TRBV2,CASSGGDKDEQYF,TGTGCCAGCAGTGGCGGGGATAAGGACGAGCAGTACTTC
TRBJ1-5,.,11,.,TRBV6-6,CASSLGQPQHF,TGTGCCAGCAGTCTCGGTCAGCCCCAGCATTTT
TRBJ2-1,TRBD2,16,.,TRBV7-2,CASSLAGREGRNEQFF,TGTGCCAGCAGCTTAGCGGGGCGGGAGGGCCGCAATGAGCAGTTCTTC
TRBJ2-1,TRBD2,17,.,TRBV7-9,CASSPQGLAGSYNEQFF,TGTGCCAGCAGCCCGCAGGGACTAGCGGGCTCCTACAATGAGCAGTTCTTC
TRBJ2-7,.,12,once,TRBV29-1,CSVRTVGYEQYF,TGCAGCGTGCGGACAGTGGGGTACGAGCAGTACTTC
TRBJ2-2,.,15,.,TRBV11-3,CASSQTGLNTGELFF,TGTGCCAGCAGCCAGACTGGGTTGAACACCGGGGAGCTGTTTTTT
TRBJ2-1,TRBD1,16,.,TRBV18,CASSQNRGKLQDEQFF,TGTGCCAGCTCACAAAACAGGGGGAAACTTCAGGATGAGCAGTTCTTC
TRBJ2-2,.,14,.,TRBV5-1,CASKAEEGTGELFF,TGCGCCAGCAAAGCGGAGGAAGGGACCGGGGAGCTGTTTTTT
TRBJ1-4,TRBD1,14,few,TRBV27,CASSLLGGGEKLFF,TGTGCCAGCAGTTTGCTAGGGGGCGGTGAAAAACTGTTTTTT
TRBJ2-1,TRBD2,15,.,TRBV19,CASIMGGSPSNEQFF,TGTGCCAGTATTATGGGCGGGAGCCCGTCTAATGAGCAGTTCTTC
TRBJ2-1,.,13,.,TRBV5-6,CASSFQTGNEQFF,TGTGCCAGCAGCTTTCAAACGGGGAATGAGCAGTTCTTC
TRBJ2-7,TRBD2,16,.,TRBV27,CASSPRTSGRAFEQYF,TGTGCCAGCAGTCCCCGGACTAGCGGGAGGGCCTTCGAGCAGTACTTC
TRBJ2-5,.,16,.,TRBV11-2,CASSLGVGEGQETQYF,TGTGCCAGCAGCTTAGGTGTGGGAGAGGGCCAAGAGACCCAGTACTTC